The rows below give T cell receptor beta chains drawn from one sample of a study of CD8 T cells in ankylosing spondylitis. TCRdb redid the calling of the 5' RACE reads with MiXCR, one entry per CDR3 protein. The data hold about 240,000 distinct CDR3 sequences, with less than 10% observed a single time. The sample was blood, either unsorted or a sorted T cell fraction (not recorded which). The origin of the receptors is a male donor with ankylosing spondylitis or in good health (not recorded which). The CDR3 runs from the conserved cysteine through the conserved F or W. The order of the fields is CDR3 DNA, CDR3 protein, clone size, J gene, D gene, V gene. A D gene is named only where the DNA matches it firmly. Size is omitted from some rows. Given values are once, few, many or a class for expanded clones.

cdr3_nt: TGCGCCAGCAGCCCAGGGACTAGCGGGATCTCCTACGAGCAGTACTTC
cdr3_aa: CASSPGTSGISYEQYF
clone_size: many
j_call: TRBJ2-7
d_call: TRBD2
v_call: TRBV5-1

cdr3_nt: TGTGCCACCCGGAAGGAAGAGACCCAGTACTTC
cdr3_aa: CATRKEETQYF
clone_size: many
j_call: TRBJ2-5
d_call: NA
v_call: TRBV24-1

cdr3_nt: TGTGCCAGCAGCCCTGGGACAGAATACGAGCAGTACTTC
cdr3_aa: CASSPGTEYEQYF
clone_size: many
j_call: TRBJ2-7
d_call: TRBD1
v_call: TRBV5-6

cdr3_nt: TGTGCCAGCAGCTCCTACGACAGGGGCTACGAGCAGTACTTC
cdr3_aa: CASSSYDRGYEQYF
clone_size: NA
j_call: TRBJ2-7
d_call: TRBD1
v_call: TRBV5-4

cdr3_nt: TGCGCCAGCAGCCCTACGACAGGCGCGAAGGCCGGGGAGCTGTTTTTT
cdr3_aa: CASSPTTGAKAGELFF
clone_size: few
j_call: TRBJ2-2
d_call: NA
v_call: TRBV5-1

cdr3_nt: TGTGCCAGCAGCAGACGGGATTCCTACAATGAGCAGTTCTTC
cdr3_aa: CASSRRDSYNEQFF
clone_size: many
j_call: TRBJ2-1
d_call: NA
v_call: TRBV6-2/TRBV6-3

cdr3_nt: TGCGCCAGCAGCAGGGGAAGGTACCAAGAGACCCAGTACTTC
cdr3_aa: CASSRGRYQETQYF
clone_size: many
j_call: TRBJ2-5
d_call: NA
v_call: TRBV4-1

cdr3_nt: TGTGCCAGCGCCTATGGCAGTCAAGAGACCCAGTACTTC
cdr3_aa: CASAYGSQETQYF
clone_size: many
j_call: TRBJ2-5
d_call: NA
v_call: TRBV7-3

cdr3_nt: TGTGCCAGCAGCCAAACAGGGAATCAGCCCCAGCATTTT
cdr3_aa: CASSQTGNQPQHF
clone_size: many
j_call: TRBJ1-5
d_call: NA
v_call: TRBV3-1

cdr3_nt: TGCAGTGCTGGGAGGGGACAGGGGGGCAATCAGCCCCAGCATTTT
cdr3_aa: CSAGRGQGGNQPQHF
clone_size: few
j_call: TRBJ1-5
d_call: TRBD1
v_call: TRBV20-1

cdr3_nt: TGTGCCAGCAGCCTCATCGGCAGACTAGCGGGGGCCTACGAGCAGTACTTC
cdr3_aa: CASSLIGRLAGAYEQYF
clone_size: many
j_call: TRBJ2-7
d_call: TRBD2
v_call: TRBV7-9

cdr3_nt: TGTGCCAGCAGCCAAGAAGCGACGGACGGCTATGGCTACACCTTC
cdr3_aa: CASSQEATDGYGYTF
clone_size: many
j_call: TRBJ1-2
d_call: NA
v_call: TRBV4-2

cdr3_nt: TGTGCCAGCAGTTCCAGCGGGCAGCGAGAGCAGTTCTTC
cdr3_aa: CASSSSGQREQFF
clone_size: many
j_call: TRBJ2-1
d_call: NA
v_call: TRBV12-3/TRBV12-4

cdr3_nt: TGTGCCAGCAGCTCATGGACAGGTACCATCCGCTCTGGAAACACCATATATTTT
cdr3_aa: CASSSWTGTIRSGNTIYF
clone_size: many
j_call: TRBJ1-3
d_call: TRBD1
v_call: TRBV11-2

cdr3_nt: TGCGCCAGCAGCCCCCGTTTGAGAGACACTGAAGCTTTCTTT
cdr3_aa: CASSPRLRDTEAFF
clone_size: NA
j_call: TRBJ1-1
d_call: NA
v_call: TRBV4-1

cdr3_nt: TGTGCCAGCAGTAGGACAGGGGGCCTTCCTTACGAGCAGTACTTC
cdr3_aa: CASSRTGGLPYEQYF
clone_size: many
j_call: TRBJ2-7
d_call: TRBD1
v_call: TRBV27

cdr3_nt: TGCGCCAGCAGCCAAGATACAGGGGGCAAAGAGCAGTACTTC
cdr3_aa: CASSQDTGGKEQYF
clone_size: many
j_call: TRBJ2-7
d_call: TRBD1
v_call: TRBV4-3

cdr3_nt: TGTGCCAGCAGCTTCTTTAAGACCCCCTTTTCGGGAGGATTACTCAATGAGCAGTTCTTC
cdr3_aa: CASSFFKTPFSGGLLNEQFF
clone_size: many
j_call: TRBJ2-1
d_call: TRBD2
v_call: TRBV11-2

cdr3_nt: TGTGCCAGCAGCTTAACAGCGGGAGCGTTCCCGAGCTCCTACAATGAGCAGTTCTTC
cdr3_aa: CASSLTAGAFPSSYNEQFF
clone_size: many
j_call: TRBJ2-1
d_call: TRBD2
v_call: TRBV11-2

cdr3_nt: TGTGCCAGCAGCTTAACTCCCTTACTAGCGGGAGGGCCCAGACCCACAGATACGCAGTATTTT
cdr3_aa: CASSLTPLLAGGPRPTDTQYF
clone_size: few
j_call: TRBJ2-3
d_call: TRBD2
v_call: TRBV7-3

cdr3_nt: TGCAGTGCCAGCGTCAGGGCCAGCGTCTTT
cdr3_aa: CSASVRASVF
clone_size: many
j_call: TRBJ1-1
d_call: NA
v_call: TRBV20-1

cdr3_nt: TGTGCCAGCCGAGTAAGGGGGGGCAGCACAGATACGCAGTATTTT
cdr3_aa: CASRVRGGSTDTQYF
clone_size: many
j_call: TRBJ2-3
d_call: NA
v_call: TRBV6-1

cdr3_nt: TGTGCCAGCAGCTTAGTTGGGGCGGGCATTAGCTCCTACAATGAGCAGTTCTTC
cdr3_aa: CASSLVGAGISSYNEQFF
clone_size: many
j_call: TRBJ2-1
d_call: NA
v_call: TRBV11-2

cdr3_nt: TGTGCCATCCCGGGGCGGGAGGGTTCAGATACGCAGTATTTT
cdr3_aa: CAIPGREGSDTQYF
clone_size: NA
j_call: TRBJ2-3
d_call: TRBD2
v_call: TRBV7-2

cdr3_nt: TGTGCCAGCAGCCCCTTGGGGGGAGGAAACACCGGGGAGCTGTTTTTT
cdr3_aa: CASSPLGGGNTGELFF
clone_size: few
j_call: TRBJ2-2
d_call: NA
v_call: TRBV6-1

cdr3_nt: TGCGCTAGCATGGACGGGAGGGACGGGGAGCTGTTTTTT
cdr3_aa: CASMDGRDGELFF
clone_size: few
j_call: TRBJ2-2
d_call: TRBD2
v_call: TRBV4-3

cdr3_nt: TGCGCCAGCAGCCAAACTAGCGGGGGAGTCACAGATACGCAGTATTTT
cdr3_aa: CASSQTSGGVTDTQYF
clone_size: many
j_call: TRBJ2-3
d_call: TRBD2
v_call: TRBV5-1

cdr3_nt: TGTGCCAGCAGTTTGCGAACAGGGGTGACCGGGGAGCTGTTTTTT
cdr3_aa: CASSLRTGVTGELFF
clone_size: NA
j_call: TRBJ2-2
d_call: TRBD1
v_call: TRBV12-3/TRBV12-4

cdr3_nt: TGCAGTGCGGGGGGGACAGGGTACTATGGCTACACCTTC
cdr3_aa: CSAGGTGYYGYTF
clone_size: many
j_call: TRBJ1-2
d_call: TRBD1
v_call: TRBV20-1

cdr3_nt: TGCAGCGTTGAAGATCCCACTAGCGCCTACAATGAGCAGTTCTTC
cdr3_aa: CSVEDPTSAYNEQFF
clone_size: many
j_call: TRBJ2-1
d_call: TRBD2
v_call: TRBV29-1

cdr3_nt: TGTGCCAGTGGACTAGCGGGAGGGGGAGATACGCAGTATTTT
cdr3_aa: CASGLAGGGDTQYF
clone_size: few
j_call: TRBJ2-3
d_call: TRBD2
v_call: TRBV19

cdr3_nt: TGTGCCAGCAGTTTTCAACGGCAAGAGACCCAGTACTTC
cdr3_aa: CASSFQRQETQYF
clone_size: few
j_call: TRBJ2-5
d_call: NA
v_call: TRBV12-3/TRBV12-4

cdr3_nt: TGCAGTGCCGGGACTAGCGGCTCCTACGAGCAGTACTTC
cdr3_aa: CSAGTSGSYEQYF
clone_size: many
j_call: TRBJ2-7
d_call: TRBD2
v_call: TRBV20-1

cdr3_nt: TGCGCCAGCAGCCGCGGGACAGGGACATCTCGGCAGGATGAAGCTTTCTTT
cdr3_aa: CASSRGTGTSRQDEAFF
clone_size: many
j_call: TRBJ1-1
d_call: TRBD1
v_call: TRBV5-1

cdr3_nt: TGTGCCAGCAGCGCCCAAGGGGGCAATGAGCAGTTCTTC
cdr3_aa: CASSAQGGNEQFF
clone_size: many
j_call: TRBJ2-1
d_call: NA
v_call: TRBV16

cdr3_nt: TGTGCCTGGGGATTTGGACAGGGAGCCACTGAAGCTTTCTTT
cdr3_aa: CAWGFGQGATEAFF
clone_size: few
j_call: TRBJ1-1
d_call: TRBD1
v_call: TRBV30

cdr3_nt: TGTGCCAGCGGGCGGGGGTTACCCACAGATACGCAGTATTTT
cdr3_aa: CASGRGLPTDTQYF
clone_size: many
j_call: TRBJ2-3
d_call: TRBD2
v_call: TRBV2

cdr3_nt: TGCAGTGCGAAGGGGACAGGGGATGGCTACACCTTC
cdr3_aa: CSAKGTGDGYTF
clone_size: many
j_call: TRBJ1-2
d_call: TRBD1
v_call: TRBV20-1

cdr3_nt: TGTGCCAGCAGCTTAGGGGCAGCGTTTTCCTACGAGCAGTACTTC
cdr3_aa: CASSLGAAFSYEQYF
clone_size: few
j_call: TRBJ2-7
d_call: NA
v_call: TRBV11-1

cdr3_nt: TGTGCCAGCAGCTTAAATCGGCAGCAAGAGACCCAGTACTTC
cdr3_aa: CASSLNRQQETQYF
clone_size: many
j_call: TRBJ2-5
d_call: NA
v_call: TRBV11-3

cdr3_nt: TGTGCCAGCTCACCCACTTGGCCAGATACGCAGTATTTT
cdr3_aa: CASSPTWPDTQYF
clone_size: few
j_call: TRBJ2-3
d_call: NA
v_call: TRBV18